This TCR beta chain was observed in a study of cytomegalovirus exposure and HLA in healthy donors. Turning to the study itself: There were about 85 million unique TCRs (from HLA-typed donors) in an early data release.

The CDR3 contains 13 residues. With 6 bases clipped from V and 8 bases from J, the junction kept 9 bases outside the gene matches. CDR1 and CDR2 from the germline V gene are SNHLY and FYNNEI. In its sample, this clone was seen a few times. Its antigen is not known. Study results and caveats: Follow-up analysis later connected one missense variant in DCLRE1C with trimming of TCR beta V- and J-genes. Compared with the roughly 700-donor mean, an Asian-associated ancestry cluster reportedly had fewer N-insertions, according to a later analysis.

With 60 Vbeta and 13 Jbeta primers, the PCR was carried out. Using immunoSEQ multiplex PCR, the repertoire was profiled, and TCRdb retains in-frame clones only, with some absent. The table shows around 150,000 clones, with more than 65% occurring only once. Each of the donors was a healthy bone marrow donor. The rearrangement joins TRBV2 to TRBJ1-2, with 7 bases fitting TRBD1. The sequence came from a man aged 45-65 years in good health and CMV-seropositive. The sample taken for sequencing was PBMCs. In DNA form, the CDR3 reads TGTGCCAGCAGGGGAGACAGGGTGGGAGGCTACACCTTC. It specifies CASRGDRVGGYTF.